This T cell receptor beta chain was sequenced for a study of T cells in Graves' hyperthyroidism and ophthalmopathy (dated by TCRdb to the late 2010s). Broadly, across the study: Peripheral blood samples were taken at the time of initial diagnosis, prior to any treatment. A discovery cohort of 95 to 100 patients, about 40 with Graves' ophthalmopathy and fewer than 65 with stable Graves' hyperthyroidism, was used to find distinguishing TCR V-J signatures. Prospective prediction of ophthalmopathy was tested in an independent validation cohort consisting of 18 hyperthyroidism patients and over 15 patients who later progressed to ophthalmopathy. The 75 to 100 discovery patients were randomly divided into training and test sets at a 7:3 ratio. The study also compared thyroid tissue and blood T-cell repertoires from about 6 Graves' hyperthyroidism patients. After blood sampling, hyperthyroidism patients were treated with methimazole at a starting dose of 30 mg daily, and ophthalmopathy patients were treated with high-dose intravenous methylprednisolone. TCR Vbeta CDR3 sequencing of fewer than 150 peripheral blood samples (over 40 ophthalmopathy, roughly 72 hyperthyroidism and about 17 progressor patients) is reported in the paper.

Overall study outcomes, separate from this receptor: A model built on a 13 V-J signature distinguished ophthalmopathy from stable hyperthyroidism, reaching around 90% sensitivity and approximately 81% specificity in cross-validation and 80%/75% in testing. In validation, progression to ophthalmopathy was predicted by the model with around 71% sensitivity and 72% to 85% specificity, a median of about 6 months before onset. No statistical method was used to set the sample size in advance, and investigators knew the group allocation. Most expanded thyroid clonotypes (frequency above 0.001) were also detected in blood, a finding suggesting that blood repertoires may reflect thyroid immune responses.

The CDR3 goes from the cysteine to the phenylalanine over 18 residues. Only the CDR3 portion is preserved as DNA: 54 bases, with reading frame beginning at the first base. CDR1 and CDR2, per the germline V gene, are MNHEY and SVGAGI. The junction shows trimming of 0 bases on V and 0 bases on J, and the gene matches do not reach 8 bases of it. There are a few counts of this clonotype. Its antigen is not yet known. Base qualities are not provided; no much larger clone lies one nucleotide away. Stable Graves' hyperthyroidism was defined as the absence of progression to ophthalmopathy over 18 months of follow-up. Hyperthyroidism patients were newly diagnosed, with disease duration under 2 months, and aged 18 to 65 years. Any patient with an uncontrolled infection, another autoimmune disease, pregnancy or lactation was excluded. Diagnoses were based on clinical symptoms, serum thyroxine and TRAb, thyroid ultrasound and orbital computed tomography. PBMCs were separated from around 9.1 ml of fresh peripheral blood using Ficoll-Paque density gradient centrifugation. Total RNA was extracted with Trizol reagent, and quality was checked on an Agilent 2100 Bioanalyzer.

The TCR beta CDR3 regions were amplified from RNA transcripts. For the first round of RT-PCR on the TCR CDR3, the HTBI primer set was used together with the Qiagen OneStep RT-PCR kit. The libraries were constructed in a second round of multiplex PCR and then size-selected and purified. Paired-end sequencing of the libraries was performed with 100 bp reads on an Illumina HiSeq2000. The published analysis was carried out like this. SOAPnuke was used to process the raw data, with reads discarded if the reads contained adapters or uncalled bases, had a mean Phred below 15, or lacked an exact constant-primer or identifier match. High-quality paired reads were merged using COPE v1.2.5, and each unique nucleotide sequence was defined as a clonotype. MiTCR v1.1 was used to align the clonotypes against IMGT TRBV, TRBD and TRBJ reference segments. The analysis was restricted to V-J combinations with a frequency above 0.0001, which together covered 99% to 99.2% of the repertoires. A TCS score was defined as the ratio between F50 (clonal expansion) and ExV (chaos), using BLOSUM62-based TCRdist between CDR3 peptides within each V-J. Welch's t-statistics and random forest reduced 500 to 650 V-J features to fewer than 15, which were used in a naive Bayes classifier (R e1071). The raw public reads went through TCRdb reprocessing: fastp at Q25, MiXCR clone calling, in-frame beta chains kept. Rows matching on CDR3 protein sequence are summarized as one entry with the most common DNA and genes. The V and J calls here are based on TCRdb, not the publication. Here the sample has approximately 400,000 distinct CDR3 sequences; approximately 14% occur a single time. The ten biggest clones cover 12% to 15% of the sample.

Input material: blood. This receptor chain uses TRBV6-5 and TRBJ2-1, with 7 bases in between that match TRBD2. This TCR derives from a woman aged 18-29 years with Graves' hyperthyroidism. The DNA sequence reads TGTGCCAGCAGTTACTCGGAGCTTCTAGCGGTCTCCTACAATGAGCAGTTCTTC. It is translated as CASSYSELLAVSYNEQFF.